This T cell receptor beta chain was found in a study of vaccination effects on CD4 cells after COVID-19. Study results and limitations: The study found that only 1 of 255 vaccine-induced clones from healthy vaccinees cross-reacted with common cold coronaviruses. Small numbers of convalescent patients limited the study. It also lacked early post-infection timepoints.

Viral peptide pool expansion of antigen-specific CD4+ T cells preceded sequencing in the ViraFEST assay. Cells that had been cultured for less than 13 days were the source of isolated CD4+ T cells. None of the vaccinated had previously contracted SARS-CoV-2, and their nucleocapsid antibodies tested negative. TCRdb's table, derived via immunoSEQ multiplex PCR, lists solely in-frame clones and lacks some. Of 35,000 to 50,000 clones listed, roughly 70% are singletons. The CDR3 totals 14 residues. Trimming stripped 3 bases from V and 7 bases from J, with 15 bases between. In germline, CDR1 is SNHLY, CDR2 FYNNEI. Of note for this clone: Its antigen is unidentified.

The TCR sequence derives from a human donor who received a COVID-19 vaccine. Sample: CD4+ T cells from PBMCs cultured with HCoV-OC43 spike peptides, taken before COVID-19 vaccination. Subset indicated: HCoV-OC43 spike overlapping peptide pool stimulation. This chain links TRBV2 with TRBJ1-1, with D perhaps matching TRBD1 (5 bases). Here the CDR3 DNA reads TGTGCCAGCAGTGATTTGGGACGGGCGATTGAAGCTTTCTTT. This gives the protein CASSDLGRAIEAFF.